This entry lists 15 T cell receptor beta chains sequenced from one sample in a study of shared clonotypes between healthy human individuals. Libraries were prepared by immunoSEQ multiplex PCR; TCRdb keeps only in-frame clonotypes and omits some of them. The table has roughly 480,000 clones, approximately 79% seen once; the top ten hold about 12%. Specimen: PBMCs. The receptors stem from a woman in her thirties or forties in good health. Some clones in this sample may be carry-over from other donors' samples.

The J gene is TRBJ2-5, the V gene TRBV4-2, with D perhaps matching TRBD2 (6 bases). The ends were cut back, 5 bases at V and 2 bases at J, with 9 bases in the middle. Germline CDR1 LGHNA, CDR2 YNFKEQ. The CDR3 is 13 residues long. The CDR3 region has the DNA TGTGCCAGCAGCGCGGGACCGCAAGAGACCCAGTACTTC. It yields the protein CASSAGPQETQYF.

V and J are TRBV7-9 and TRBJ2-1; D may be TRBD2 (6 bases). Germline V gene sequence: CDR1 SEHNR, CDR2 FQNEAQ (reference sequence). The V end was cut by 2 bases, the J end by 0 bases, with 20 bases between. The CDR3 has 19 residues. DNA for the CDR3: TGTGCCAGCAGCTTAACTAGCACATTATACCCTATCTCCTACAATGAGCAGTTCTTC. Residues: CASSLTSTLYPISYNEQFF.

This chain joins TRBV7-2 and TRBJ2-2, with 9 bases fitting TRBD2. Germline V gene data show CDR1 as SGHTA and CDR2 as FQGNSA. The CDR3 sequence is 18 residues long. With V trimmed by 3 bases and J by 2 bases, 10 bases remained unmatched. The CDR3 loop reads CASSFPTAGLANTGELFF. CDR3 in DNA: TGTGCCAGCAGCTTCCCGACAGCGGGACTAGCAAACACCGGGGAGCTGTTTTTT.

V usage is TRBV10-3 and J usage is TRBJ1-2, with D possibly matching TRBD1 (6 bases). Germline assignment: CDR1 ENHRY and CDR2 SYGVKD. V lost 0 bases, J lost 2 bases, and 10 bases lay in between. The CDR3 has 15 residues. The CDR3 loop reads CAISESGAGNYGYTF. The CDR3 coding sequence is TGTGCCATCAGTGAGTCGGGGGCGGGGAACTATGGCTACACCTTC.

The CDR3 DNA follows: TGTGCCAGTAGTTCCCGGACAGGCCGGAACACTGAAGCTTTCTTT. The encoded protein is CASSSRTGRNTEAFF. The gene calls are TRBV19 and TRBJ1-1, with 7 bases fitting TRBD1. Germline V gene data show CDR1 as LNHDA and CDR2 as SQIVND (reference sequence). This CDR3 comprises 15 residues. Trimming removed 5 bases from V and 1 base from J; junction bases left unmatched: 7.

The chain has TRBV5-4 and TRBJ2-3; D gene uncertain. This CDR3 contains 15 residues. Trimming took off 4 bases at V and 4 bases at J, with 16 bases between the two ends. Germline V gene sequence: CDR1 SGHNT, CDR2 YYREEE (reference sequence). The CDR3 spells CASSHGRSVPDTQYF. Here the CDR3 DNA reads TGTGCCAGCAGCCATGGAAGAAGTGTCCCAGATACGCAGTATTTT.

This clone was recorded only once. The V call is TRBV2, the J call TRBJ2-1; 8 bases map to TRBD1. V lost 8 bases and J lost 9; bases outside the gene matches: 6. CDR1 is SNHLY and CDR2 is FYNNEI in the germline V gene. This CDR3 comprises 12 residues. CDR3 sequence: CASEATGGEQFF. The DNA of the CDR3 is TGTGCCAGCGAAGCCACAGGGGGTGAGCAGTTCTTC.

J is TRBJ2-2 and V is TRBV2; D might be TRBD2 (7 bases). There are 16 residues in the CDR3. V lost 7 bases to trimming and J lost 4 bases, with 19 bases between them. Germline lookup yields CDR1 SNHLY and CDR2 FYNNEI. The CDR3 DNA reads TGTGCCAGCACTCGGGGGGCGGCCTCGGGCACCGGGGAGCTGTTTTTT. Amino acid sequence: CASTRGAASGTGELFF.

The rearrangement uses TRBV28 and TRBJ2-2, with unresolved D. V was trimmed by 9 bases and J by 0 bases, leaving 11 bases between them. The CDR3 totals 14 residues. In germline, CDR1 is MDHEN, CDR2 SYDVKM. CDR3 DNA sequence: TGTGCCAGTTTAAAGGGCCCGAACACCGGGGAGCTGTTTTTT. Amino acids: CASLKGPNTGELFF.

This clone was observed a handful of times. The genes are TRBV2 and TRBJ2-3; 8 positions match TRBD2. Germline V gene data show CDR1 as SNHLY and CDR2 as FYNNEI. The V gene end was trimmed by 5 bases and the J gene end by 4 bases; junction bases not matched to a gene: 8. The CDR3 is made up of 15 amino acids. Here the CDR3 reads CASSTSGSPSDTQYF. CDR3 nucleotide sequence: TGTGCCAGCAGTACCAGCGGGAGCCCCTCAGATACGCAGTATTTT.

The genes are TRBV6-1 and TRBJ1-3; D is unresolved. The V end was cut by 5 bases, the J end by 0 bases, with 11 bases between. The CDR3 runs to 15 residues. CDR1 MNHNS and CDR2 SASEGT come from the germline V gene. Here the CDR3 DNA reads TGTGCCAGCAGTACTAAGCTGGACTCTGGAAACACCATATATTTT. This codes for CASSTKLDSGNTIYF.

This clone has just one count. The rearrangement links TRBV6-5 to TRBJ1-3, with D uncertain. Germline V gives CDR1 MNHEY, CDR2 SVGAGI. The CDR3 spans 14 residues. V dropped 0 bases and J dropped 3 bases, with 6 bases sitting between them. CDR3 amino acids: CASSYSGSGNTIYF. The DNA of the CDR3 is TGTGCCAGCAGTTACTCCGGGAGTGGAAACACCATATATTTT.

This clone was recorded only once. CDR3 in DNA: TGCGCCAGCAGCTTTGGTCCAGGAGGGTTCGGGGATACGCAGTATTTT. This translates into CASSFGPGGFGDTQYF. J is TRBJ2-3 and V is TRBV5-1; maybe TRBD2 (6 bases). Trimming stripped 2 bases from V and 6 bases from J, with 19 bases between. The length of the CDR3 is 16 residues. Germline V lookup: CDR1 SGHRS, CDR2 YFSETQ.

This clone showed up just a few times. The chain couples TRBV2 to TRBJ1-1; the match to TRBD1 covers 9 bases. The V and J ends lost 4 bases and 11 bases, in that order; junction bases with no gene match: 17. Germline assignment: CDR1 SNHLY and CDR2 FYNNEI. The CDR3 contains 16 residues. CDR3 sequence reads: CASSGLAAGTGTTAFF. DNA of the CDR3: TGTGCCAGCAGTGGCCTAGCCGCGGGGACAGGGACAACGGCTTTCTTT.

The chain employs TRBV19 and TRBJ1-6; perhaps TRBD1 as D (6 bases). Germline assignment: CDR1 LNHDA and CDR2 SQIVND (reference sequence). This CDR3 comprises 14 residues. V lost 3 bases, J lost 6 bases, and 9 bases lay in between. CDR3 in DNA: TGTGCCAGTAGTATTGGCAGGGGTAATTCACCCCTCCACTTT. It codes for CASSIGRGNSPLHF.